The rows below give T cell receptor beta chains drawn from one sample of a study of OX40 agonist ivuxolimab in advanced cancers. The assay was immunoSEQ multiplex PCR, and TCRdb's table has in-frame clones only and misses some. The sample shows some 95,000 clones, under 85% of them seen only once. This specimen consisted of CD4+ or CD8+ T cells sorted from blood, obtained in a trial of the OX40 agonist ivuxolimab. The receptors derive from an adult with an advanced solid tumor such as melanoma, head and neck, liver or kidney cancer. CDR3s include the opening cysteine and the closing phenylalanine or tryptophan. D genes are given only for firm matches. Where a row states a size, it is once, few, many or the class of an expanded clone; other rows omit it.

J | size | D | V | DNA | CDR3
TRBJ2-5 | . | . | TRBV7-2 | TGTGCCAGCAGCTTAGATCCCGGGAAGACCCAGTACTTC | CASSLDPGKTQYF
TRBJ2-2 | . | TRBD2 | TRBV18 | TGTGCCAGCTCACCCACCTCTAGCGGGAACACCGGGGAGCTGTTTTTT | CASSPTSSGNTGELFF
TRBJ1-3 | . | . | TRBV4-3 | TGCGCCAGCAGCCAAGATCAGGGCAGCCAGTCTGGAAACACCATATATTTT | CASSQDQGSQSGNTIYF
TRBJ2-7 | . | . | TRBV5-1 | TGCGCCAGCAGCTCTGTTGAGGGGACCTACGAGCAGTACTTC | CASSSVEGTYEQYF
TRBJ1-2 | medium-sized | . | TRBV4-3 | TGCGCCAGCAGCCAAGAGTTTACTACCCGCCGGGACTATGGCTACACCTTC | CASSQEFTTRRDYGYTF
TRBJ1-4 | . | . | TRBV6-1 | TGTGCCAGCTGTAACTTTAGGGATTATAATGAAAAACTGTTTTTT | CASCNFRDYNEKLFF
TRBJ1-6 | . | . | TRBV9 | TGTGCCAGCAGCCCCAGGATCTCCTATAATTCACCCCTCCACTTT | CASSPRISYNSPLHF
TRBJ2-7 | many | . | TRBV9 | TGTGCCAGCAGCGACCTAAAGAAGGGGCTAAGGGAGCAGTACTTC | CASSDLKKGLREQYF
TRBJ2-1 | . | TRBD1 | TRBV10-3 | TGTGCCATCAGTGTAAACAGGGGGAATGAGCAGTTCTTC | CAISVNRGNEQFF
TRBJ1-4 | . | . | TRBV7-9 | TGTGCCAGCAGCTTGACAGCGAGTAATGAAAAACTGTTTTTT | CASSLTASNEKLFF
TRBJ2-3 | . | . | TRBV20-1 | TGCAGTGCTAGATGGGCCGATACGCAGTATTTT | CSARWADTQYF
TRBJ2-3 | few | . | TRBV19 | TGTGCCAGTAGTATAGCGGAGGGGGACTCGGTTCATTTT | CASSIAEGDSVHF
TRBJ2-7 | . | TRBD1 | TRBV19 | TGTGCCAGTAGAGGACAGGGACCCTACGAGCAGTACTTC | CASRGQGPYEQYF
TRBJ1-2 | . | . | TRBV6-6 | TGTGCCAGCAGCCGATTGCTACAGGGACTTAACTATGGCTACACCTTC | CASSRLLQGLNYGYTF
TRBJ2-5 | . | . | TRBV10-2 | TGCGCCAGTGCCTCTTGGGGGGGCGGAGGAGAGACCCAGTACTTC | CASASWGGGGETQYF
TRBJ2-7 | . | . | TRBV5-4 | TGTGCCAGCAGCCTCGGGATGGGGTCCTACGAGCAGTACTTC | CASSLGMGSYEQYF
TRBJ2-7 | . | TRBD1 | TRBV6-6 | TGTGCCAGCAGACCCGGGACAGGGACCGAGCAGTACTTC | CASRPGTGTEQYF
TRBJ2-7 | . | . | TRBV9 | TGTGCAGCAAATCAGGGTCCCTGCGAGCAGTACTTC | CAANQGPCEQYF
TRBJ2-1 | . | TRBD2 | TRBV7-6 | TGTGCCAGCAGCGCACTAGCGGGACCTTCCTACAATGAGCAGTTCTTC | CASSALAGPSYNEQFF
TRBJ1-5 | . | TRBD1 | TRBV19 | TGTGCCAGTCGGGGGACAGGGAAAGCTCAGCCCCAGCATTTT | CASRGTGKAQPQHF
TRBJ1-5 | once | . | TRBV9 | TGTGCCAGCAGCCGGGACATCAATCAGCCCCAGCATTTT | CASSRDINQPQHF
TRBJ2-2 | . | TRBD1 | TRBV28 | TGTGCCAGCATACCCACAGGGGAACCCACCGGGGAGCTGTTTTTT | CASIPTGEPTGELFF
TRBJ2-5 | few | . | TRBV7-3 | TGTGCCAGCAGCTTAGTATCCCAGCGAGGAGAGACCCAGTACTTC | CASSLVSQRGETQYF
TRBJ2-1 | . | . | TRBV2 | TGTGCCACCCGCCGGGAAAGACCGGGCCCGGTTAGAAATGAGCAGTTCTTC | CATRRERPGPVRNEQFF
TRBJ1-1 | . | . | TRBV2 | TGTGCCAGCGTGTATAGGGCCACTGAAGCTTTCTTT | CASVYRATEAFF
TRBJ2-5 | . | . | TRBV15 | TGTGCCACCAGCAGGGAACCCGGGGAGACCCAGTACTTC | CATSREPGETQYF
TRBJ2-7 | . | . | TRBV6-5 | TGTGCCAGCAGTTACGGGGCAGACCTGTACTTC | CASSYGADLYF
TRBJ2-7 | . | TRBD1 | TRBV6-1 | TGTGCCAGCAGATGGACAGGGTTCTACGAGCAGTACTTC | CASRWTGFYEQYF
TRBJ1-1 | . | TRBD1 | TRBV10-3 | TGTGCCATCAGGGGGGACAGGGAGAACACTGAAGCTTTCTTT | CAIRGDRENTEAFF
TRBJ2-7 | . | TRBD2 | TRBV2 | TGTGCCAGCAAGTCAATTAGCGGGAGTGCGTACGAGCAGTACTTC | CASKSISGSAYEQYF
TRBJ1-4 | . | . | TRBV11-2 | TGTGCCAGCAGTCCTCGACTAACTAATGAAAAACTGTTTTTT | CASSPRLTNEKLFF
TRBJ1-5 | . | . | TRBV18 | TGTGCCAGCTCACGACAGGACAGAACACAGCCCCAGCATTTT | CASSRQDRTQPQHF
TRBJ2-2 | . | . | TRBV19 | TGTGCCAGTAGCTGGAGCGGGGAGCTGTTTTTT | CASSWSGELFF
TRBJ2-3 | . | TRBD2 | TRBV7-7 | TGTGCTAGCAGCTTAGAGCGGGGCGCAGACCGCACAGATACGCAGTATTTT | CASSLERGADRTDTQYF
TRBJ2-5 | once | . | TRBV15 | TGTGCCACCAGCAGAGGCCGGTCCGCACAAGAGACCCAGTACTTC | CATSRGRSAQETQYF
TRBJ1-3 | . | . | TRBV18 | TGTGCCAGCTCACCGACAGGCCTCCACTCTGGAAACACCATATATTTT | CASSPTGLHSGNTIYF
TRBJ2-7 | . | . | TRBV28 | TGTGCCAGCAGTCCCCGGGACCCCTCCTACGAGCAGTACTTC | CASSPRDPSYEQYF
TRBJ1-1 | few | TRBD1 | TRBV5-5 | TGTGCCAGCATCACAGGGGGCGCAGGGAACACTGAAGCTTTCTTT | CASITGGAGNTEAFF
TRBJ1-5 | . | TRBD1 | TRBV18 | TGTGCCAGCTCACCCACCCCCGGGGGACAGGCCAACCAGCCCCAGCATTTT | CASSPTPGGQANQPQHF
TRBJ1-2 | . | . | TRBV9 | TGTGCCAGCAGCGTAGCGCGGGGGCAAGGCAACTATGGCTACACCTTC | CASSVARGQGNYGYTF
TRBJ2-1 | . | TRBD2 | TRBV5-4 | TGTGCCAGCAGCAAGGGACTAGCGGGAGTTGGCGATGAGCAGTTCTTC | CASSKGLAGVGDEQFF
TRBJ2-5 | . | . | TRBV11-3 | TGTGCCAGCAGCCAAAGGAAGTACCAAGAGACCCAGTACTTC | CASSQRKYQETQYF
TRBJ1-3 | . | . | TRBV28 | TGTGCCAGCAGTTTGTCCAAACCTGGAAACACCATATATTTT | CASSLSKPGNTIYF
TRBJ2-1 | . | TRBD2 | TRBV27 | TGTGCCAGCAGTACGTCTAGCGGTTACAATGAGCAGTTCTTC | CASSTSSGYNEQFF
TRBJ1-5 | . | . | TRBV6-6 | TGTGCCAGCAGTTCCAGGGGCCCCCGGCAGCCCCAGCATTTT | CASSSRGPRQPQHF
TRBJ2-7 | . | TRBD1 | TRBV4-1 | TGCGCCAGCAGCCGAGAACGGGACAGGGATCCCGAGCAGTACTTC | CASSRERDRDPEQYF
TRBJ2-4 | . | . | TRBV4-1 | TGCGCCAGCAGCCAAGCAGGGGCAAACATTCAGTACTTC | CASSQAGANIQYF
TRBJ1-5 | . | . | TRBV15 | TGTGCCACCAGCACGCTACAGGGTAATCAGCCCCAGCATTTT | CATSTLQGNQPQHF
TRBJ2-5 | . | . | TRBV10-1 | TGCGCCAGCAGCAGTACAGGCCAAGAGACCCAGTACTTC | CASSSTGQETQYF
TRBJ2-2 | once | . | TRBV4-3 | TGCGCCAGCAGCCAAGATCTGGCGGGTCCTAACGGGGAGCTGTTTTTT | CASSQDLAGPNGELFF
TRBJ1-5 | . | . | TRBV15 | TGTGCCACCAGCTTCAGTAGCAGTAGCAATCAGCCCCAGCATTTT | CATSFSSSSNQPQHF
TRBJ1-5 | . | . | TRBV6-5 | TGTGCCAGCAGTTATTCGGATAGCAATCAGCTCCAGCATTTT | CASSYSDSNQLQHF
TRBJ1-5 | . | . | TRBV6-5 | TGTGCCAGCAGAGAAGATAGCAATCAGCCCCAGCATTTT | CASREDSNQPQHF
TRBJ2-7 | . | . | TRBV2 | TGTGCCAGCATGAGGGACATCACCTTCTACGAGCAGTACTTC | CASMRDITFYEQYF
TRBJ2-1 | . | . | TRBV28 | TGTGCCAGCAGTCCGGCAGGGTCGGATGAGCAGTTCTTC | CASSPAGSDEQFF
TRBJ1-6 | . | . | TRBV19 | TGTGCCAGTACTCGGAATTATAATTCACCCCTCCACTTT | CASTRNYNSPLHF
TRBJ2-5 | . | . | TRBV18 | TGTGCCAGCTCACCATACAGGGGAGGTGAGGAGACCCAGTACTTC | CASSPYRGGEETQYF
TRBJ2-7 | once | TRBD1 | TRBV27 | TGTGCCAGCAGTCGTGACAGGGTCTCCCGATACTTC | CASSRDRVSRYF